Sequencing of this T cell receptor (beta chain) was carried out in a study of CD8+ T cells in alopecia areata. Sequencing used cDNA as its template, made by extracting RNA and reverse transcribing it. The method was immunoSEQ multiplex PCR; TCRdb's version includes in-frame clones alone and lacks a portion of them. The repertoire holds over 150,000 clones, with more than 50% as singletons. In germline, CDR1 is SGHAT, CDR2 FQNNGV. The V end was cut by 6 bases, the J end by 0 bases, with 11 bases between. The CDR3 sequence is 14 residues long. The J gene is TRBJ1-1, the V gene TRBV11-2, with D tentatively TRBD1 (6 bases). This clonotype originated in a human donor in good health. The sample consisted of CD8+ T cells sorted from blood. CDR3 loop: CASSRDTLNTEAFF. CDR3 DNA: TGTGCCAGCAGTCGGGACACGTTGAACACTGAAGCTTTCTTT.